This TCR beta chain was found in a study of CD8 T cells in ankylosing spondylitis (dated by TCRdb to about 2017). Regarding the study in general: The study profiled T cell receptor beta repertoires in healthy donors and ankylosing spondylitis patients to find disease-linked TCR variants. The full study cohort comprised about 23 ankylosing spondylitis patients and around 100 healthy donors. Peripheral blood samples were taken, and synovial fluid was additionally collected from ankylosing spondylitis patients. Study-level results and caveats: A TCR beta motif made up of several highly homologous amino acid variants appeared to be characteristic of blood from ankylosing spondylitis patients. A CD8+ phenotype was shown by the disease-linked clones, which were found at relatively low frequencies in peripheral blood. The disease-linked clones were reported to be significantly enriched in matched synovial fluid samples from ankylosing spondylitis patients. Some TCR beta motif variants had previously been reported in synovial fluid and blood of reactive arthritis patients, which suggested common disease-initiation mechanisms.

The sequencer was an Illumina HiSeq 2500. Quantitative 5'-RACE with molecular barcodes was the method used to prepare the TCR beta libraries. The authors processed their data as follows. A new computational method, built on a probabilistic model of VDJ rearrangement, was used to identify disease-linked TCR variants. TCRdb reprocessed the public reads (quality trimming at Q25 with fastp, clone calling with MiXCR) and kept in-frame beta chains. Every distinct CDR3 protein forms one entry, paired with its most common genes and DNA. These V and J calls derive from TCRdb rather than the authors' analysis. This sample gives 700,000 or so distinct CDR3 sequences in total; under 20% of them show up just once. Clones ranked in the top ten supply approximately 18% of the sample. This clonotype appeared many times. Its specific antigen is unknown. No base qualities exist here, and no much larger clone lies one base off it.

The CDR3 goes from the cysteine to the phenylalanine over 14 residues. Kept here is only the CDR3 DNA, which spans 42 bases and is read in frame from base 1. Trimming costs V 1 base and J 1 base, and their ends lie 7 bases apart. The chain was built from TRBV12-3 or TRBV12-4 and TRBJ1-1; no D gene can be assigned with confidence. Sequencing used blood, either unsorted or a sorted T cell fraction (not recorded which). The receptor was isolated from a male donor with ankylosing spondylitis. At the DNA level, the sequence is TGTGCCAGCAGTTTAGGGACCGAGAACACTGAAGCTTTCTTT. This gives the protein CASSLGTENTEAFF.